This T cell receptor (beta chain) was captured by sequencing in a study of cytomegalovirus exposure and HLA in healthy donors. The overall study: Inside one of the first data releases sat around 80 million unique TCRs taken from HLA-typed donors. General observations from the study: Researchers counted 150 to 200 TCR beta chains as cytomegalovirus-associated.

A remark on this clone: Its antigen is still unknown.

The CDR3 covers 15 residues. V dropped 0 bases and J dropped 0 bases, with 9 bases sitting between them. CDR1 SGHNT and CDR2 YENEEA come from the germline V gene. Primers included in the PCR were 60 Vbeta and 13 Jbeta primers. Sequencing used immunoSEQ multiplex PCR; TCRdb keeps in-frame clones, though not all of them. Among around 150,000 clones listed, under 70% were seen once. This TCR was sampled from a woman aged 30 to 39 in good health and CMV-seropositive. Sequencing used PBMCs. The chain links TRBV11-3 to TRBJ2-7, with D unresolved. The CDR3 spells CASSLEWRSSYEQYF. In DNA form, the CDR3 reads TGTGCCAGCAGCTTAGAATGGCGGTCCTCCTACGAGCAGTACTTC. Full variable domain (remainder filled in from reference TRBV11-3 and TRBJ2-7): EAGVVQSPRYKIIEKKQPVAFWCNPISGHNTLYWYLQNLGQGPELLIRYENEEAVDDSQLPKDRFSAERLKGVDSTLKIQPAELGDSAVYLCASSLEWRSSYEQYFGPGTRLTVT.